The following is a T cell receptor beta chain sequence with its context. The CDR3 sequence is 13 residues long. Trimming took 4 bases from V and 5 from J, leaving 9 bases between them. The germline V gene encodes CDR1 SGHAT and CDR2 FQNNGV. The source of the sample is a study of blood T cell repertoires in COVID-19. Background on the study: T cells, B-cell-depleted T cells, or PBMCs supplied cDNA or gDNA.

Original processing methods: Reference gene primer amplification gave estimated nucleated cell counts. Clones were read by immunoSEQ multiplex PCR, and TCRdb kept only the in-frame ones, dropping some. D and trimming come from the DNA, and the V and J calls and clone size come from that table. The sample has about 150,000 clones; more than 75% are singletons. Sequencing input: peripheral blood. This TCR was recovered from a human donor with acute or convalescent COVID-19. The donor label of this sample is uncertain. The J gene is TRBJ2-1, the V gene TRBV11-2; the D gene is possibly TRBD1 (5 bases). This chain's CDR3 is CASSSGQNNEQFF. CDR3 coding DNA: TGTGCCAGCAGCTCCGGACAAAACAATGAGCAGTTCTTC.